This TCR beta chain emerged from a study of T cell responses to AZD1222 COVID-19 vaccine. Libraries were prepared by immunoSEQ multiplex PCR; TCRdb keeps only in-frame clonotypes and omits some of them. This sample has hundreds of thousands of clones, with just over 90% found just once. CDR1 and CDR2 from the germline V gene are LNHDA and SQIVND (reference sequence). CDR3 length: 13 residues. The V gene lost 3 bases and the J gene lost 0 bases, with 3 bases spanning the gap. Points on this clone: Its cognate antigen is unknown.

Whole-study results and caveats: Regions 160-218 and 743-854 dominated among vaccine-associated CD4 TCRs spanning spike. Donors, mostly white British, included more females; clonal diversity was possibly underestimated.

This sequence originates from an adult in good health. This specimen was peripheral blood, taken on day 0 of MenACWY control vaccination. The genes are TRBV19 and TRBJ1-3; D call uncertain. CDR3 in DNA: TGTGCCAGTAGTATCTCCTCTGGAAACACCATATATTTT. Translation gives CASSISSGNTIYF.